A selection of T cell receptor beta chains follows, all from one sample in a study of graft-versus-host responses after intestinal transplantation. Data came from immunoSEQ multiplex PCR; TCRdb stores just in-frame clones and leaves some out. The sample includes about 130,000 clones, about nine tenths of them seen just once. No antigens are known for them. The sequencing here drew on unstimulated CD4+ T cells sorted from spleen or lymph node cells, taken before intestinal transplant. These receptors were taken from a human donor who received an intestinal transplant. CDR3s include the opening cysteine and the closing phenylalanine or tryptophan. The D gene is left open where the match is weak. For some rows the clone size is stated as once, few or many, or as a class when expanded; others skip it.

j_gene: TRBJ2-7
d_gene: -
v_gene: TRBV9
abundance: -
CDR3aa: CASSATGLAYEQYF
CDR3nt: TGTGCCAGCAGCGCAACCGGGCTTGCCTACGAGCAGTACTTC

j_gene: TRBJ1-1
d_gene: -
v_gene: TRBV5-5
abundance: -
CDR3aa: CASSLVGPGFF
CDR3nt: TGTGCCAGCAGCTTGGTCGGGCCTGGTTTCTTT

j_gene: TRBJ1-5
d_gene: TRBD1
v_gene: TRBV19
abundance: -
CDR3aa: CASSPRTGVSGNQPQHF
CDR3nt: TGTGCCAGTAGTCCCCGGACAGGGGTGTCGGGCAATCAGCCCCAGCATTTT

j_gene: TRBJ2-7
d_gene: -
v_gene: TRBV7-8
abundance: -
CDR3aa: CASSLSRIAYEQYF
CDR3nt: TGTGCCAGCAGCTTAAGCAGGATTGCCTACGAGCAGTACTTC

j_gene: TRBJ1-5
d_gene: -
v_gene: TRBV10-3
abundance: few
CDR3aa: CAIRDAGGNQPQHF
CDR3nt: TGTGCCATCAGGGACGCAGGGGGCAATCAGCCCCAGCATTTT

j_gene: TRBJ2-7
d_gene: -
v_gene: TRBV30
abundance: -
CDR3aa: CAWKVWAGPYEQYF
CDR3nt: TGTGCCTGGAAGGTGTGGGCGGGGCCCTACGAGCAGTACTTC

j_gene: TRBJ2-3
d_gene: -
v_gene: TRBV28
abundance: -
CDR3aa: CASSLLLSPDLSTDTQYF
CDR3nt: TGTGCCAGCAGTTTACTACTGAGCCCAGATTTATCCACAGATACGCAGTATTTT

j_gene: TRBJ2-7
d_gene: -
v_gene: TRBV7-2
abundance: -
CDR3aa: CASSLGGGNSYEQYF
CDR3nt: TGTGCCAGCAGCCTAGGTGGGGGGAACTCCTACGAGCAGTACTTC

j_gene: TRBJ1-1
d_gene: TRBD1
v_gene: TRBV18
abundance: -
CDR3aa: CASSPSGTGAFTEAFF
CDR3nt: TGTGCCAGCTCACCATCTGGGACAGGAGCATTCACTGAAGCTTTCTTT

j_gene: TRBJ1-1
d_gene: -
v_gene: TRBV6-1
abundance: few
CDR3aa: CASSNMDGNTEAFF
CDR3nt: TGTGCCAGCAGTAACATGGACGGAAACACTGAAGCTTTCTTT

j_gene: TRBJ2-1
d_gene: -
v_gene: TRBV5-1
abundance: once
CDR3aa: CASTPEGLVGREQFF
CDR3nt: TGCGCCAGCACCCCGGAGGGGCTGGTAGGTCGGGAGCAGTTCTTC

j_gene: TRBJ2-1
d_gene: -
v_gene: TRBV10-3
abundance: -
CDR3aa: CAISESGHYYNEQFF
CDR3nt: TGTGCCATCAGTGAATCAGGACACTACTACAATGAGCAGTTCTTC

j_gene: TRBJ1-4
d_gene: -
v_gene: TRBV28
abundance: -
CDR3aa: CASSLSGANEKLFF
CDR3nt: TGTGCCAGCAGTTTATCGGGAGCTAATGAAAAACTGTTTTTT

j_gene: TRBJ1-2
d_gene: -
v_gene: TRBV5-7
abundance: -
CDR3aa: CAGSSGGYTF
CDR3nt: TGTGCCGGCAGCAGCGGAGGCTACACCTTC

j_gene: TRBJ2-3
d_gene: -
v_gene: TRBV7-9
abundance: -
CDR3aa: CASSLLITDTQYF
CDR3nt: TGTGCCAGCAGCCTTCTCATCACAGATACGCAGTATTTT

j_gene: TRBJ1-1
d_gene: -
v_gene: TRBV5-1
abundance: -
CDR3aa: CASSSGGGMNTEAFF
CDR3nt: TGCGCCAGCAGCTCTGGTGGGGGTATGAACACTGAAGCTTTCTTT

j_gene: TRBJ1-6
d_gene: -
v_gene: TRBV10-2
abundance: -
CDR3aa: CASSESRPNSPLHF
CDR3nt: TGCGCCAGCAGTGAGTCGCGCCCTAATTCACCCCTCCACTTT

j_gene: TRBJ2-1
d_gene: -
v_gene: TRBV27
abundance: -
CDR3aa: CASSLWARRNEQFF
CDR3nt: TGTGCCAGCAGTTTATGGGCTAGGAGGAATGAGCAGTTCTTC

j_gene: TRBJ1-5
d_gene: -
v_gene: TRBV30
abundance: -
CDR3aa: CAWSVVQGSQPQHF
CDR3nt: TGTGCCTGGAGTGTAGTACAGGGAAGTCAGCCCCAGCATTTT

j_gene: TRBJ1-1
d_gene: -
v_gene: TRBV5-1
abundance: -
CDR3aa: CASSLSVGSDTEAFF
CDR3nt: TGTGCCAGCAGCTTGAGTGTGGGATCGGACACTGAAGCTTTCTTT

j_gene: TRBJ2-1
d_gene: TRBD1
v_gene: TRBV5-1
abundance: -
CDR3aa: CASSLVGSADRVIFHEQFF
CDR3nt: TGCGCCAGCAGCTTGGTTGGTTCCGCAGACAGGGTGATTTTTCATGAGCAGTTCTTC

j_gene: TRBJ2-1
d_gene: -
v_gene: TRBV5-1
abundance: -
CDR3aa: CASSLGDLISYNEQFF
CDR3nt: TGCGCCAGCAGCTTGGGAGACCTAATCTCCTACAATGAGCAGTTCTTC

j_gene: TRBJ2-1
d_gene: TRBD2
v_gene: TRBV7-3
abundance: once
CDR3aa: CASSLSGSSYNEQFF
CDR3nt: TGTGCCAGCAGCTTGAGCGGGAGCTCCTACAATGAGCAGTTCTTC

j_gene: TRBJ1-2
d_gene: -
v_gene: TRBV4-3
abundance: few
CDR3aa: CASSYSRASSYGYTF
CDR3nt: TGCGCCAGCAGCTACAGTCGGGCCTCCTCCTATGGCTACACCTTC

j_gene: TRBJ2-7
d_gene: -
v_gene: TRBV7-3
abundance: -
CDR3aa: CASSLIQGYEQYF
CDR3nt: TGTGCCAGCAGCTTAATCCAGGGGTACGAGCAGTACTTC

j_gene: TRBJ1-1
d_gene: -
v_gene: TRBV2
abundance: -
CDR3aa: CASLPFEGNTEAFF
CDR3nt: TGTGCCTCTCTCCCCTTTGAGGGAAACACTGAAGCTTTCTTT

j_gene: TRBJ1-5
d_gene: TRBD1
v_gene: TRBV19
abundance: -
CDR3aa: CASTRDRDNQPQHF
CDR3nt: TGTGCCAGTACCAGAGACAGGGATAATCAGCCCCAGCATTTT

j_gene: TRBJ2-1
d_gene: TRBD2
v_gene: TRBV4-1
abundance: -
CDR3aa: CASSQDPEGLLAGSYNEQFF
CDR3nt: TGCGCCAGCAGCCAAGATCCCGAGGGGTTACTAGCGGGAAGCTACAATGAGCAGTTCTTC

j_gene: TRBJ1-1
d_gene: -
v_gene: TRBV5-5
abundance: -
CDR3aa: CASTLGGVNTEAFF
CDR3nt: TGTGCCAGCACTCTAGGGGGGGTGAACACTGAAGCTTTCTTT

j_gene: TRBJ1-2
d_gene: TRBD1
v_gene: TRBV5-1
abundance: -
CDR3aa: CASSLTGGTGGSGYTF
CDR3nt: TGCGCCAGCAGCTTGACAGGCGGGACAGGGGGCAGTGGCTACACCTTC

j_gene: TRBJ2-5
d_gene: -
v_gene: TRBV4-2
abundance: few
CDR3aa: CASSQDSRGWAQYF
CDR3nt: TGTGCCAGCAGCCAAGATTCGAGGGGTTGGGCCCAGTACTTC

j_gene: TRBJ2-3
d_gene: TRBD2
v_gene: TRBV18
abundance: -
CDR3aa: CASSPRRGITDTQYF
CDR3nt: TGTGCCAGCTCACCGCGGCGGGGGATCACAGATACGCAGTATTTT

j_gene: TRBJ2-1
d_gene: TRBD2
v_gene: TRBV7-2
abundance: -
CDR3aa: CASSLGLAGDRQFF
CDR3nt: TGTGCCAGCAGCTTAGGACTAGCGGGAGATAGGCAGTTCTTC

j_gene: TRBJ2-1
d_gene: -
v_gene: TRBV28
abundance: -
CDR3aa: CASSFTRDEWFF
CDR3nt: TGTGCCAGCAGTTTTACCCGCGATGAGTGGTTCTTC

j_gene: TRBJ2-7
d_gene: TRBD2
v_gene: TRBV7-8
abundance: -
CDR3aa: CASSLGLAGEYEQYF
CDR3nt: TGTGCCAGCAGCTTAGGACTAGCGGGAGAGTACGAGCAGTACTTC

j_gene: TRBJ2-7
d_gene: -
v_gene: TRBV11-3
abundance: -
CDR3aa: CASSPLTQGYYEQYF
CDR3nt: TGTGCCAGCAGCCCCCTAACCCAGGGATACTACGAGCAATACTTC

j_gene: TRBJ2-7
d_gene: -
v_gene: TRBV5-3
abundance: -
CDR3aa: CARSLVRGSYEQYF
CDR3nt: TGTGCCAGAAGCTTGGTTAGGGGCTCCTACGAGCAGTACTTC

j_gene: TRBJ1-1
d_gene: -
v_gene: TRBV4-3
abundance: -
CDR3aa: CTSSQDWQGSTEAFF
CDR3nt: TGCACCAGCAGCCAAGATTGGCAGGGCAGCACTGAAGCTTTCTTT

j_gene: TRBJ2-5
d_gene: -
v_gene: TRBV7-6
abundance: -
CDR3aa: CASSPPGPHKETQYF
CDR3nt: TGTGCCAGCAGCCCTCCGGGTCCACACAAAGAGACCCAGTACTTC